This T cell receptor (beta chain) comes out of a study of shared clonotypes between healthy human individuals. The V end was cut by 2 bases, the J end by 2 bases, with 12 bases between. The V gene's germline CDR1 is SGHNT and CDR2 YYREEE (reference sequence). CDR3 length: 15 residues. In its sample, this clone was seen a few times. Its antigen is as yet unknown. About 30,000 T cell genomes, or about 190 ng DNA, went into the sorted-subset replicate PCRs. Sequencing used immunoSEQ multiplex PCR; TCRdb keeps in-frame clones, though not all of them. The sample records hundreds of thousands of clones, less than 85% being singletons. Study-wide results and limits: Read depth was anticipated to influence clonotype sharing among donors. Rarefaction exposed incomplete sorted-subset sequencing despite large depth. Sampling involved blood alone; tissue repertoires likely differ.

V is TRBV5-4 and J is TRBJ2-3; perhaps TRBD2 as D (5 bases). The source material was memory CD4+ T cells sorted from blood. Subset given: CD45RA-negative fraction. The receptor's source is a woman aged 25-40 years in good health. In nucleotides, the CDR3 is TGTGCCAGCAGCTTTCGAAGCGGATCCACAGATACGCAGTATTTT. It specifies CASSFRSGSTDTQYF. The full variable domain, rest sourced from reference TRBV5-4 and TRBJ2-3, is ETGVTQSPTHLIKTRGQQVTLRCSSQSGHNTVSWYQQALGQGPQFIFQYYREEENGRGNFPPRFSGLQFPNYSSELNVNALELDDSALYLCASSFRSGSTDTQYFGPGTRLTVL.